The 26 T cell receptor beta chains listed next were all sequenced from one sample in a study of T cell responses to AZD1222 COVID-19 vaccine. Sequencing was performed with immunoSEQ multiplex PCR; in TCRdb, only in-frame clones are kept and a portion is missing. The sample holds 130,000 to 150,000 clones; under 95% are singletons and the top ten take about 3.2%. Specimen: peripheral blood, collected on day 0 of AZD1222 vaccination. Receptors were obtained from an adult in good health.

The chain recombines TRBV11-2 with TRBJ2-1; 11 bases line up with TRBD2. Trimming took 2 bases from V and 8 from J; bases not matched to a gene: 17. The CDR3 covers 19 residues. The germline V gene has CDR1 SGHAT and CDR2 FQNNGV. The chain's CDR3 is CASSLYRHSVSGRAHEQFF. The CDR3 bases are TGTGCCAGCAGCTTATACCGGCACAGCGTTAGCGGGAGGGCCCATGAGCAGTTCTTC. Full variable domain (outside the CDR3, taken from reference TRBV11-2 and TRBJ2-1): EAGVAQSPRYKIIEKRQSVAFWCNPISGHATLYWYQQILGQGPKLLIQFQNNGVVDDSQLPKDRFSAERLKGVDSTLKIQPAKLEDSAVYLCASSLYRHSVSGRAHEQFFGPGTRLTVL.

This chain connects TRBV7-8 to TRBJ2-2; TRBD2 is a possible D gene (5 bases). Trimming took off 3 bases at V and 6 bases at J, with 14 bases between the two ends. The CDR3 loop spans 15 amino acids. Looked up from germline, CDR1 is SGHVS and CDR2 is FQNEAQ. As DNA, the CDR3 is TGTGCCAGCAGCTTTAGGAGACTATCGGCCGGGGAGCTGTTTTTT. Translating it yields CASSFRRLSAGELFF.

This clone was observed a single time. J is TRBJ2-5 and V is TRBV2; D gene uncertain. V lost 4 bases, J lost 1 base, and 13 bases lay in between. The CDR3 sequence is 15 residues long. Per germline, CDR1 SNHLY and CDR2 FYNNEI. CDR3 nucleotides: TGTGCCAGCAGTGGATTCGGACGGGTCCAAGAGACCCAGTACTTC. Protein: CASSGFGRVQETQYF.

This rearrangement joins TRBV27 to TRBJ2-1; D unresolved. V gave up 5 bases and J gave up 0 bases, with 14 bases separating them. The CDR3 extends over 16 amino acids. Germline V gene data show CDR1 as MNHEY and CDR2 as SMNVEV (reference sequence). CDR3 in amino acids: CASSRVGLSSYNEQFF. The CDR3 DNA sequence: TGTGCCAGCAGTCGCGTCGGCCTGAGCTCCTACAATGAGCAGTTCTTC.

This clone came up once. The chain couples TRBV9 to TRBJ2-5; TRBD2 matches 14 bases. The V gene's germline CDR1 is SGDLS and CDR2 YYNGEE. After removal of 3 bases from V and 4 bases from J, the junction contained 17 bases not matched to a gene. The CDR3 is 20 amino acids. CDR3 region: CASSAQAGTSGRRASETQYF. Here the CDR3 DNA reads TGTGCCAGCAGCGCACAGGCCGGGACTAGCGGGAGAAGGGCATCAGAGACCCAGTACTTC. The entire variable domain, with the rest obtained from reference TRBV9 and TRBJ2-5, is as follows: DSGVTQTPKHLITATGQRVTLRCSPRSGDLSVYWYQQSLDQGLQFLIQYYNGEERAKGNILERFSAQQFPDLHSELNLSSLELGDSALYFCASSAQAGTSGRRASETQYFGPGTRLLVL.

The chain uses TRBV6-7 and TRBJ1-5, with D perhaps TRBD1 (5 bases). TRBV6-7 has ORF status, its function being uncertain. Trimming removed 0 bases at V and 7 bases at J, with 34 bases between. CDR3 length: 22 amino acids. The CDR3 sequence is CASSYSWDASLFEASQGQPQHF. The CDR3 bases are TGTGCCAGCAGTTACTCCTGGGACGCGTCGCTTTTCGAAGCCAGCCAAGGCCAGCCCCAGCATTTT.

The chain couples TRBV6-5 to TRBJ2-7; D unclear. The CDR3 has 15 amino acids. The germline V gene encodes CDR1 MNHEY and CDR2 SVGAGI. Trimming took 5 bases from V and 6 from J, leaving 20 bases between them. The CDR3: CASSPAPRAHVEQYF. CDR3 DNA sequence: TGTGCCAGCAGTCCGGCCCCAAGGGCTCACGTCGAGCAGTACTTC.

The V call is TRBV4-1, the J call TRBJ1-2; 7 nucleotides line up with TRBD1. J lost 5 bases, V lost 0 bases, and 6 bases had no gene match. In germline, CDR1 is MGHRA, CDR2 YSYEKL. This CDR3 has 15 residues. The CDR3 protein is CASSQDWAGGYGYTF. CDR3 nucleotide sequence: TGCGCCAGCAGCCAAGATTGGGCAGGGGGGTATGGCTACACCTTC.

V is TRBV6-2 or TRBV6-3 and J is TRBJ1-5, with 12 bases matching TRBD1. The germline V gene has CDR1 MNHEY and CDR2 SVGEGT. V lost 6 bases to trimming and J lost 1 base; unmatched junction nucleotides: 10. The CDR3 spans 18 residues. In nucleotides, the CDR3 is TGTGCCAGCAGCCCCTGGGGACAGGGGGCCGACAGCAATCAGCCCCAGCATTTT. It specifies CASSPWGQGADSNQPQHF.

This clone was detected only a few times. The V gene is TRBV6-5, the J gene TRBJ2-7, with D perhaps TRBD1 (7 bases). Germline loops: CDR1 MNHEY, CDR2 SVGAGI. This CDR3 has 15 residues. The V end lost 7 bases, the J end lost 6 bases, and 22 bases lay between the germline ends. The CDR3 DNA is TGTGCCAGCACCCTAAACCACAGGGGAGGCGGCGAGCAGTACTTC. Protein: CASTLNHRGGGEQYF.

This sequence joins TRBV4-3 and TRBJ2-2; D call uncertain. The CDR3 has 16 residues. Per germline, CDR1 LGHNA and CDR2 YSLEER. The V end was cut by 0 bases, the J end by 5 bases, with 13 bases between. Here the CDR3 reads CASSQDVGIGTGELFF. As DNA, the CDR3 is TGCGCCAGCAGCCAAGACGTGGGAATCGGAACCGGGGAGCTGTTTTTT.

The gene calls are TRBV6-5 and TRBJ2-7, with 7 bases lining up with TRBD2. The V and J ends lost 3 bases and 3 bases, in that order; junction bases with no gene match: 11. The length of the CDR3 is 16 residues. CDR1 is MNHEY, CDR2 SVGAGI, per germline. The CDR3 loop is CASSYSAGRTIYEQYF. The CDR3 DNA reads as TGTGCCAGCAGTTATTCGGCCGGGAGGACCATCTACGAGCAGTACTTC.

The gene calls are TRBV19 and TRBJ1-5; weak D call: TRBD1 (5 bases). The ends were cut back, 3 bases at V and 8 bases at J, with 14 bases in the middle. Germline V lookup: CDR1 LNHDA, CDR2 SQIVND (reference sequence). The CDR3 has 14 amino acids. CDR3 nucleotides: TGTGCCAGTAGTATGGGCAGGGTTGATAAGCCCCAGCATTTT. It translates to CASSMGRVDKPQHF.

This rearrangement joins TRBV3-1 (or the pseudogene TRBV3-2) to TRBJ1-2, with a possible D match to TRBD1 (5 bases). The CDR3 loop spans 14 amino acids. From germline, CDR1 is LGHDT and CDR2 YNNKEL (reference sequence). The germline V and J ends were trimmed by 2 bases and 5 bases, with 12 bases remaining between them. The CDR3 region has the DNA TGTGCCAGCAGCCAAAATAGCGAGGGGTATGGCTACACCTTC. This encodes CASSQNSEGYGYTF.

This chain uses TRBV19 with TRBJ1-2; TRBD1 aligns across 9 bases. V shed 5 bases, J shed 4 bases, and the junction held 8 bases outside the gene matches. The CDR3 length is 15 residues. Per the germline V gene, CDR1 is LNHDA and CDR2 is SQIVND (reference sequence). The chain's CDR3 is CASSWTGVEGYGYTF. The CDR3 coding sequence is TGTGCCAGTAGTTGGACAGGGGTAGAGGGCTATGGCTACACCTTC.

This chain connects TRBV10-1 to TRBJ1-1; D is undetermined. Germline-derived CDR1 and CDR2 are WNHNN and SYGVQD (reference sequence). This CDR3 spans 12 amino acids. V lost 5 bases to trimming and J lost 3 bases, with 7 bases between them. CDR3 nucleotide sequence: TGCGCCAGCAGTCCCTCGGACACTGAAGCTTTCTTT. Translating it yields CASSPSDTEAFF.

The chain employs TRBV12-3 or TRBV12-4 and TRBJ1-5; no firm D call. The CDR3 is made up of 13 amino acids. Trimming removed 5 bases from V and 2 bases from J, with 7 bases in between. The CDR3 DNA reads as TGTGCCAGCAGTCCTACCGGCAATCAGCCCCAGCATTTT. It specifies CASSPTGNQPQHF.

V and J are TRBV7-6 and TRBJ1-1; a weak D match, TRBD1 (6 bases). The CDR3 totals 13 residues. Germline V CDR1 and CDR2: SGHVS, FNYEAQ. The germline V and J ends were trimmed by 5 bases and 8 bases, with 15 bases remaining between them. The CDR3 nucleotides are TGTGCCAGCAGCCTCCGGGGGGGCGGGGAAGCTTTCTTT. It encodes CASSLRGGGEAFF.

This clone was recorded once. The gene calls are TRBV3-1 (or the pseudogene TRBV3-2) and TRBJ2-7; possibly TRBD1 for D (6 bases). The CDR3 spans 15 residues. V dropped 0 bases and J dropped 6 bases, with 15 bases sitting between them. Germline V CDR1 and CDR2: LGHDT, YNNKEL (reference sequence). Here the CDR3 reads CASSQDVTGSREQYF. The CDR3 DNA is TGTGCCAGCAGCCAAGATGTCACAGGGTCGCGCGAGCAGTACTTC.

The chain employs TRBV6-1 and TRBJ1-3; D is ambiguous. The CDR3 has 18 residues. CDR1 and CDR2 (germline): MNHNS, SASEGT. V was trimmed by 0 bases and J by 0 bases, leaving 15 bases between them. The CDR3, as DNA: TGTGCCAGCAGTGAAGCGTGGGAGTGGGCGAGCTCTGGAAACACCATATATTTT. Amino acid sequence: CASSEAWEWASSGNTIYF.

V usage is TRBV19 and J usage is TRBJ1-4; no definite D call. This CDR3 is built from 15 residues. CDR1 is LNHDA and CDR2 is SQIVND in the germline V gene (reference sequence). Deletions cut 6 bases from V and 3 bases from J, with 14 bases between. CDR3 DNA sequence: TGTGCCAGTAGGGCCCAGATCGGGTCTAATGAAAAACTGTTTTTT. It encodes CASRAQIGSNEKLFF.

The chain is built from TRBV11-3 and TRBJ2-5; no clear D. CDR1 SGHNT and CDR2 YENEEA come from the germline V gene. Trimming shortened V by 1 base and J by 4 bases, and 13 bases separated the two germline ends. This CDR3 region has 15 residues. The CDR3 DNA follows: TGTGCCAGCAGCTTAGCTGGAGTGATTGGAGAGACCCAGTACTTC. Protein sequence: CASSLAGVIGETQYF.

This rearrangement joins TRBV15 to TRBJ1-2, with a tentative D call TRBD1 (5 bases). CDR1 and CDR2 from the germline V gene are LNHNV and YYDKDF (reference sequence). Trimming took off 2 bases at V and 8 bases at J, with 12 bases between the two ends. This CDR3 spans 13 amino acids. The CDR3 sequence is CATSRTDSSGYTF. DNA for the CDR3: TGTGCCACCAGCAGAACTGACAGTTCGGGCTACACCTTC.

The chain recombines TRBV4-3 with TRBJ1-2, with 11 positions matching TRBD1. This CDR3 contains 17 residues. The junction had 11 bases not matched to a gene; V was cut back by 1 base and J by 7 bases. Germline V gene lookup returns CDR1 LGHNA and CDR2 YSLEER. The CDR3 coding sequence is TGCGCCAGCAGCCAAGCGATAGGACAGGGGGCTACGTCTGGCTACACCTTC. It is translated as CASSQAIGQGATSGYTF.

The V gene is TRBV6-1, the J gene TRBJ2-1; TRBD2 matches 7 bases. This CDR3 region has 13 residues. V lost 0 bases, J lost 7 bases, and 0 bases stayed unmatched. CDR1 MNHNS and CDR2 SASEGT come from the germline V gene. The CDR3 nucleotides read TGTGCCAGCAGTGAAGCGGGAGGGAATGAGCAGTTCTTC. Translation gives CASSEAGGNEQFF.

The J gene is TRBJ2-7, the V gene TRBV5-1, with 9 nucleotides matching TRBD2. Germline V gives CDR1 SGHRS, CDR2 YFSETQ. The V gene end was trimmed by 7 bases and the J gene end by 4 bases; junction bases not matched to a gene: 6. There are 13 residues in the CDR3. CDR3 sequence: CASYSGSGYEQYF. CDR3 coding DNA: TGCGCCAGCTATAGCGGGAGTGGATACGAGCAGTACTTC. The full variable domain, its missing parts supplied by reference TRBV5-1 and TRBJ2-7, is KAGVTQTPRYLIKTRGQQVTLSCSPISGHRSVSWYQQTPGQGLQFLFEYFSETQRNKGNFPGRFSGRQFSNSRSEMNVSTLELGDSALYLCASYSGSGYEQYFGPGTRLTVT.